This is a list of T cell receptor beta chains from one sample in a study of Graves' ophthalmopathy and Graves' hyperthyroidism. TCRdb re-called the multiplex PCR reads with MiXCR, one entry per CDR3 protein. The data contain just over 600,000 distinct CDR3 sequences, 22% of them seen just once; the ten biggest clones take up approximately 7.7%. Sequencing was performed on peripheral blood. The receptors were gathered from a woman aged 18-35 years with stable Graves' hyperthyroidism. Some clones in this sample may be carry-over from other donors' samples. Each CDR3 is given with its conserved first and last residue. A D gene is named only where the DNA matches it firmly. A clone size is listed for some rows: how often the clone was seen (once, few, many), or a class if it is expanded.

TRBJ1-1,few,TRBV28,.,CASSPTGRGGTEAFF
TRBJ1-5,many,TRBV28,.,CASSLGMGVGNQPQHF
TRBJ2-2,.,TRBV5-4,.,CASSLVWLGRWTGELFF
TRBJ1-5,.,TRBV28,.,CASTILGGGSNQPQHF
TRBJ1-5,many,TRBV12-3/TRBV12-4,.,CASSLGTRTSSNQPQHF
TRBJ2-7,many,TRBV5-1,.,CASSLAVGGNPYEQYF
TRBJ1-1,many,TRBV27,TRBD1,CASSLDRDRKLEFF
TRBJ1-5,many,TRBV12-3/TRBV12-4,TRBD1,CASSPRTGSQPQHF
TRBJ1-1,many,TRBV5-1,TRBD1,CASSNQPQGGDTEAFF
TRBJ2-7,.,TRBV12-3/TRBV12-4,TRBD1,CASSFTDRSYEQYF
TRBJ1-2,.,TRBV4-1,.,CASSLSNRGDGYTF
TRBJ1-2,many,TRBV20-1,.,CSAGGQGKGSNYGYTF
TRBJ1-2,many,TRBV27,.,CASSPWTAYGYTF
TRBJ1-2,.,TRBV4-2,.,CASSQDLGKGDGYTF
TRBJ2-5,many,TRBV6-1,.,CASSTTQGRETQYF
TRBJ1-2,few,TRBV30,.,CAWITRGRLNYGYTF
TRBJ1-5,many,TRBV7-9,.,CASSGQFSPQHF
TRBJ2-7,many,TRBV20-1,.,CSASLRPTYEQYF
TRBJ1-2,many,TRBV10-3,.,CAISPNNRDTTF
TRBJ2-7,.,TRBV6-2/TRBV6-3,TRBD2,CAIGLVDYEQYF